Below are 12 T cell receptor beta chains sequenced from a single sample in a study of blood T cell repertoires in COVID-19. Using immunoSEQ multiplex PCR, the repertoire was profiled, and TCRdb retains in-frame clones only, with some absent. This sample yields about 200,000 clones, of which 80% to 85% are seen a single time; approximately 9% belongs to the top ten. The specimen was PBMCs or T cells enriched from blood (not recorded which). These receptor sequences come from a woman between 45 and 65 years old with acute COVID-19.

This chain links TRBV28 with TRBJ1-4, with D unclear. Per germline, CDR1 MDHEN and CDR2 SYDVKM. CDR3 length equals 15 residues. Trimming removed 7 bases from V and 0 bases from J, with 12 bases in between. The CDR3 loop is CASKTSGATNEKLFF. The CDR3 DNA is TGTGCCAGCAAAACCTCCGGAGCAACTAATGAAAAACTGTTTTTT.

The CDR3 bases are TGTGCCAGCAGTTTATTACCGACAGGGTTAGAGACCCAGTACTTC. It translates to CASSLLPTGLETQYF. The genes are TRBV27 and TRBJ2-5, with 7 bases that match TRBD1. The CDR3 is 15 residues long. J was trimmed by 4 bases and V by 1 base; bases with no gene match: 6. The germline V gene encodes CDR1 MNHEY and CDR2 SMNVEV (reference sequence).

Note on this clone: Other nucleotide sequences from this sample produce the same CDR3. V usage is TRBV6-5 and J usage is TRBJ1-2; 8 nucleotides agree with TRBD1. In germline, CDR1 is MNHEY, CDR2 SVGAGI. Trimming at V came to 4 bases and at J to 2 bases, leaving 0 bases not matched to a gene. The CDR3 consists of 13 residues. CDR3 DNA sequence: TGTGCCAGCAGTTGGGACAGGAACTATGGCTACACCTTC. Its translation: CASSWDRNYGYTF.

This rearrangement joins TRBV30 to TRBJ1-5; TRBD1 matches 7 bases. The germline V gene has CDR1 GTSNPN and CDR2 SVGIG (reference sequence). The CDR3 extends over 15 amino acids. After removal of 5 bases from V and 4 bases from J, the junction contained 11 bases not matched to a gene. CDR3 amino acids: CAWAKGQGVNQPQHF. CDR3 nucleotides: TGTGCCTGGGCGAAGGGCCAGGGGGTTAATCAGCCCCAGCATTTT.

This clone was counted a few times. The chain carries TRBV5-4 and TRBJ2-2; 9 nucleotides line up with TRBD1. Germline assignment: CDR1 SGHNT and CDR2 YYREEE (reference sequence). This CDR3 has 16 residues. V shed 4 bases, J shed 6 bases, and the junction held 10 bases outside the gene matches. The chain's CDR3 is CASSIQQGALPGELFF. CDR3 nucleotides: TGTGCCAGCAGCATCCAACAGGGGGCGCTGCCCGGGGAGCTGTTTTTT.

This clone was seen more than once but under ten times. J is TRBJ2-7 and V is TRBV12-3 or TRBV12-4, with no clear D. The CDR3 is 13 residues long. The germline V and J ends were trimmed by 3 bases and 5 bases, with 11 bases remaining between them. The chain's CDR3 is CASSFSTGDEQYF. In nucleotides, the CDR3 is TGTGCCAGCAGTTTCTCGACTGGCGACGAGCAGTACTTC.

The chain links TRBV20-1 to TRBJ2-5; TRBD1 matches 7 bases. The CDR3 totals 14 residues. The J segment lost 5 bases and the V segment lost 3 bases, leaving 9 bases of the junction unmatched. Germline loops: CDR1 DFQATT, CDR2 SNEGSKA (reference sequence). The CDR3 DNA follows: TGCAGTGCTAGTTCAGGGGGAGAGTGGGAGACCCAGTACTTC. Its protein is CSASSGGEWETQYF.

The rearrangement joins TRBV5-1 to TRBJ2-1; the match to TRBD2 covers 9 bases. The length of the CDR3 is 17 residues. Germline CDR1 SGHRS, CDR2 YFSETQ. With 3 bases clipped from V and 0 bases from J, the junction kept 7 bases outside the gene matches. Here the CDR3 reads CASSSRTSDSSYNEQFF. CDR3 nucleotide sequence: TGCGCCAGCAGCTCAAGGACTAGCGATAGCTCCTACAATGAGCAGTTCTTC.

The chain combines TRBV7-3 with TRBJ2-2; 8 positions agree with TRBD2. CDR3 length: 16 residues. Trimming cost V 5 bases and J 6 bases; bases outside gene matches: 11. Germline V gene sequence: CDR1 SGHTA, CDR2 FQGTGA. CDR3 region: CASSVSGTRMSGELFF. In DNA form, the CDR3 reads TGTGCCAGCAGCGTTTCCGGGACTAGGATGTCCGGGGAGCTGTTTTTT. Complete variable domain (other parts from reference TRBV7-3 and TRBJ2-2): GAGVSQTPSNKVTEKGKYVELRCDPISGHTALYWYRQSLGQGPEFLIYFQGTGAADDSGLPNDRFFAVRPEGSVSTLKIQRTERGDSAVYLCASSVSGTRMSGELFFGEGSRLTVL.

The chain uses TRBV28 and TRBJ1-2; tentative D call: TRBD1 (5 bases). Deletions cut 6 bases from V and 4 bases from J, with 15 bases between. The CDR3 length is 14 residues. Germline CDR1 reads MDHEN; CDR2 reads SYDVKM. CDR3 sequence: CASRLQDIGYGYTF. The CDR3 nucleotides are TGTGCCAGCAGGTTACAGGATATCGGCTATGGCTACACCTTC.

The chain uses TRBV19 and TRBJ2-1, with D perhaps TRBD1 (6 bases). Germline assignment: CDR1 LNHDA and CDR2 SQIVND (reference sequence). The CDR3 is made up of 13 amino acids. V lost 10 bases and J lost 4, with 14 bases in between. The CDR3 sequence: CATKGRGYNEQFF. CDR3 DNA sequence: TGTGCCACAAAGGGCAGGGGTTACAATGAGCAGTTCTTC.

This chain joins TRBV3-1 (or the pseudogene TRBV3-2) and TRBJ1-4; D not resolved. The V and J ends lost 8 bases and 3 bases respectively, with 13 bases between them. Germline V lookup: CDR1 LGHDT, CDR2 YNNKEL (reference sequence). The CDR3 has 14 residues. In DNA form, the CDR3 reads TGTGCCAGCCTCCTAGCGGGCTCTAATGAAAAACTGTTTTTT. It specifies CASLLAGSNEKLFF.